This T cell receptor (beta chain) derives from a study of lymphopenia after photon versus proton radiotherapy (dated by TCRdb to the late 2010s). The study in broad terms: In patients with gastrointestinal tumors who developed high-grade lymphopenia, the study compared the immunological effects of photon radiation therapy with those of proton radiation therapy. A cohort of 20 patients with gastrointestinal tumors who received either photon or proton therapy and subsequently developed lymphopenia was included. The study aimed to characterize how the two radiation modalities differ in their impact on the immune system.

Via the germline V gene, CDR1 is MNHEY and CDR2 SVGAGI. Spanning cysteine to phenylalanine, the CDR3 consists of 14 amino acids. The sequence is cut down to CDR3 DNA, 42 bases in frame from base 1. Trimming takes 2 bases from V and 2 bases from J, and the germline ends sit 9 bases apart. Turning to this clone: This receptor's antigen is unknown. Base-call qualities are not available, and no considerably larger clone is one nucleotide away.

Beyond this particular receptor, the publication reports: During treatment, patients who received proton therapy stayed relatively stable, whereas patients who received photon therapy lost naive T cells and TCR diversity and gained effector/memory populations. Across the cohort, a larger post-nadir drop in TCR diversity was inversely correlated with overall survival time among patients who died. The survival association was assessed only in patients who died, and better survival with proton therapy was presented by the authors as a possibility rather than a demonstrated result. Once the lymphocyte count had reached its nadir, the repertoires of photon-treated patients showed oligoclonal expansion, particularly of CD8+ Temra cells, and this expansion drove the decline in diversity.

Receptor amplification or capture employed the immunoSEQ multiplex PCR assay. T cell repertoires were profiled with deep sequencing of rearranged TCR beta loci together with multiparametric flow cytometry. TCRdb holds this immuneACCESS table with in-frame rearrangements only. Some clones are missing; in checked studies, unresolved V genes explain under half, and the rest has no known cause. The sample includes about 22,000 clones, with around 90% observed a single time. Over 9% of the sample rests with the top ten. The source material was peripheral blood, sampled from a patient treated with proton-based radiotherapy. This sequence originates from a woman in her 70s with pancreatic cancer. Some clones in this sample may be carry-over from other donors' samples. The V and J genes are TRBV6-5 and TRBJ1-1; a weak D assignment points to TRBD1 (6 bases agree). The bases read TGTGCCAGCAGTTACCAGGGGCCTAACACTGAAGCTTTCTTT. It specifies CASSYQGPNTEAFF.